This TCR beta chain originates from a study of cytomegalovirus exposure and HLA in healthy donors. For the study at large: Most donors, roughly 84% of over 350 genotyped, fell in the Caucasian-associated ancestry cluster.

13 Jbeta primers and 60 Vbeta primers were used for the PCR. Generated by immunoSEQ multiplex PCR, the TCRdb table keeps only in-frame clones and is missing some. The data contain 170,000 or so clones, about 78% of them seen just once; the ten biggest clones take up 5.7%. The CDR3 runs 15 residues. V lost 6 bases and J lost 6; bases outside the gene matches: 10. Germline-derived CDR1 and CDR2 are LNHNV and YYDKDF (reference sequence). The sequence was collected from a man in his forties in good health and CMV-seronegative. The sample was PBMCs. J is TRBJ1-2 and V is TRBV15; 10 bases fit TRBD1. The CDR3 is CATRIGGTGVHGYTF. In DNA, the CDR3 is TGTGCCACCAGGATTGGTGGGACAGGGGTTCATGGCTACACCTTC. The full variable domain, its missing parts supplied by reference TRBV15 and TRBJ1-2, is DAMVIQNPRYQVTQFGKPVTLSCSQTLNHNVMYWYQQKSSQAPKLLFHYYDKDFNNEADTPDNFQSRRPNTSFCFLDIRSPGLGDTAMYLCATRIGGTGVHGYTFGSGTRLTVV.